This entry lists 8 T cell receptor beta chains sequenced from one sample in a study of T cell clones after liver transplantation. Alloreactive TCRbeta sequences came from sequencing proliferating CFSE-low cells in the MLR. No antigen has been identified for these receptors. The data were produced by immunoSEQ multiplex PCR, yet TCRdb's version contains in-frame clones alone and is incomplete. The profile shows roughly 1,300 clones, 25% to 30% of them singletons. Input material: CD8+ T cells from PBMCs cultured with third-party cells. These TCRs come from a human patient who received a liver transplant. Part of the T cells may come from the graft donor.

This clone has only a few counts. V usage is TRBV2 and J usage is TRBJ2-1, with TRBD1 matching over 7 bases. The CDR3 extends over 14 amino acids. Germline loops: CDR1 SNHLY, CDR2 FYNNEI. Trimming cost V 5 bases and J 4 bases; bases outside gene matches: 5. CDR3 residues: CASSSTGWYNEQFF. The CDR3 DNA reads TGTGCCAGCAGTTCGACAGGGTGGTACAATGAGCAGTTCTTC.

This clone is categorized as medium-sized. The chain combines TRBV19 with TRBJ1-5; the D gene is possibly TRBD1 (6 bases). The CDR3 runs 15 residues. Trimming removed 6 bases at V and 0 bases at J, with 12 bases between. Germline CDR1 is LNHDA and CDR2 is SQIVND (reference sequence). The CDR3: CASSPQGHSNQPQHF. The CDR3 DNA follows: TGTGCCAGTAGCCCACAGGGCCATAGCAATCAGCCCCAGCATTTT.

In this sample, this clone is large. The chain recombines TRBV27 with TRBJ2-1; possibly TRBD2 for D (5 bases). The ends were cut back, 2 bases at V and 6 bases at J, with 14 bases in the middle. Germline values: CDR1 MNHEY, CDR2 SMNVEV (reference sequence). The CDR3 consists of 15 residues. The CDR3 sequence: CASSLGTTGVNEQFF. CDR3 in DNA: TGTGCCAGCAGTTTAGGTACTACCGGGGTCAATGAGCAGTTCTTC.

The V and J genes are TRBV7-9 and TRBJ2-2; the D is unclear. The V gene's germline CDR1 is SEHNR and CDR2 FQNEAQ (reference sequence). The V gene lost 4 bases and the J gene lost 1 base, with 7 bases spanning the gap. The CDR3 covers 14 residues. The CDR3 coding sequence is TGTGCCAGCAGCTCAAGCCGGAACACCGGGGAGCTGTTTTTT. This gives the protein CASSSSRNTGELFF.

This chain joins TRBV11-3 and TRBJ2-2; D is perhaps TRBD1 or TRBD2 (7 bases each). The V and J ends lost 4 bases and 5 bases respectively, with 14 bases between them. Germline-derived CDR1 and CDR2 are SGHNT and YENEEA. This CDR3 contains 15 residues. The DNA for the CDR3 is TGTGCCAGCAGCTACAACAGGGGAGGGACCGGGGAGCTGTTTTTT. The encoded protein is CASSYNRGGTGELFF.

This clone was detected a few times. The rearrangement joins TRBV7-9 to TRBJ1-1; 8 bases line up with TRBD1. Germline CDR1 SEHNR, CDR2 FQNEAQ (reference sequence). This CDR3 region has 12 residues. V trimming: 5 bases; J trimming: 13 bases; junction bases outside the gene matches: 9. The CDR3 DNA reads TGTGCCAGCAGCCCGGACAGGGAGAGCAATTTCTTT. Translating it yields CASSPDRESNFF.

This clone is deemed large. The rearrangement uses TRBV27 and TRBJ2-1, with D possibly TRBD2 on 5 matching bases. V was clipped by 2 bases and J by 2 bases, with 10 bases between them. There are 15 residues in the CDR3. Germline assignment: CDR1 MNHEY and CDR2 SMNVEV (reference sequence). CDR3 amino acids: CASSLGSGAYNEQFF. DNA for the CDR3: TGTGCCAGCAGTTTAGGGAGCGGAGCCTACAATGAGCAGTTCTTC.

The rearrangement uses TRBV7-9 and TRBJ2-2; D unresolved. Germline V CDR1 and CDR2: SEHNR, FQNEAQ (reference sequence). Trimming took 5 bases from V and 6 from J, leaving 13 bases between them. The CDR3 is 14 residues long. As DNA, the CDR3 is TGTGCCAGCAGCCCTTACCAGGTCGCCGGGGAGCTGTTTTTT. Protein product: CASSPYQVAGELFF.